A selection of T cell receptor beta chains follows, all from one sample in a study of CD8 T cell repertoires and HIV-1 epitope variants. The repertoire was sequenced with immunoSEQ multiplex PCR; TCRdb's copy has only in-frame clones and lacks some. The top ten clones hold roughly 44% of a sample with over 5,000 clones, under 75% of them seen once. No antigen is known for these receptors. The sequenced sample consisted of cultured CD8+ T cells derived from PBMCs. Receptors originate from a male donor with HIV. CDR3s include the opening cysteine and the closing phenylalanine or tryptophan. D genes are given only for firm matches. Not all rows give a size; the values are once, few, many and, for expanded clones, a class.

size: .; D: .; J: TRBJ1-1; V: TRBV28; DNA: TGTGCCAGCAGTTTTTTCACGGAACTGAACACTGAAGCTTTCTTT; CDR3: CASSFFTELNTEAFF
size: .; D: TRBD1; J: TRBJ1-3; V: TRBV27; DNA: TGTGCCAGCAGTTTACCGCGGACAGGCGGCTCTGGAAACACCATATATTTT; CDR3: CASSLPRTGGSGNTIYF
size: .; D: .; J: TRBJ2-6; V: TRBV2; DNA: TGTGCCAGCAGGAAGACAGATGTCGGAGGGGCCAACGTCCTGACTTTC; CDR3: CASRKTDVGGANVLTF
size: few; D: .; J: TRBJ1-1; V: TRBV19; DNA: TGTGCCAGCCGCCCCGAGGCCATGAACACTGAAGCTTTCTTT; CDR3: CASRPEAMNTEAFF
size: .; D: .; J: TRBJ1-1; V: TRBV11-1; DNA: TGTGCCAGCAGCCCCGTGAACACTGAAGCTTTCTTT; CDR3: CASSPVNTEAFF
size: large; D: .; J: TRBJ1-1; V: TRBV27; DNA: TGTGCCAGCAGTTTAGGGGGAGGGACTGAAGCTTTCTTT; CDR3: CASSLGGGTEAFF
size: .; D: TRBD1; J: TRBJ2-1; V: TRBV28; DNA: TGTGCCAGCAGTTTGACAGGGGGCGAATACGAGCAGTTCTTC; CDR3: CASSLTGGEYEQFF
size: .; D: TRBD2; J: TRBJ2-7; V: TRBV28; DNA: TGTGCCAACAGTTCCCCGAATAGCGGGAGGCCGATCCACTACGAGCAGTACTTC; CDR3: CANSSPNSGRPIHYEQYF
size: few; D: .; J: TRBJ2-3; V: TRBV9; DNA: TGTGCCAGCAGCGTAGGCGGGCGGGGCACAGATACGCAGTATTTT; CDR3: CASSVGGRGTDTQYF
size: few; D: .; J: TRBJ2-7; V: TRBV27; DNA: TGTGCCAGCAGTTTAAAGGGAACAAACGCGCACTACGAGCAGTACTTC; CDR3: CASSLKGTNAHYEQYF
size: .; D: .; J: TRBJ1-4; V: TRBV7-8; DNA: TGTGCCAGCAGCTTAGAGGGGCCGGGGACTAATGAAAAACTGTTTTTT; CDR3: CASSLEGPGTNEKLFF
size: .; D: TRBD1; J: TRBJ1-3; V: TRBV9; DNA: TGTGCCAGCAGCGTAGGACAGGGAATCTCTGGAAACACCATATATTTT; CDR3: CASSVGQGISGNTIYF
size: .; D: .; J: TRBJ2-3; V: TRBV7-8; DNA: TGTGCCAGCAACCTAGAAGGGGGTACAGATACGCAGTATTTT; CDR3: CASNLEGGTDTQYF
size: .; D: .; J: TRBJ1-6; V: TRBV30; DNA: TGTGCCTGGAGTGGCAGCTCCTATAATTCACCCCTCCACTTT; CDR3: CAWSGSSYNSPLHF
size: .; D: .; J: TRBJ2-7; V: TRBV13; DNA: TGTGCCAGCAGGGGGGTGAACCCCTACGAGCAGTACTTC; CDR3: CASRGVNPYEQYF
size: .; D: .; J: TRBJ2-1; V: TRBV29-1; DNA: TGCAGCGTTGAAGATGTTTTCGGGGGTGCGTCCTACAATGAGCAGTTCTTC; CDR3: CSVEDVFGGASYNEQFF
size: .; D: TRBD1; J: TRBJ1-2; V: TRBV14; DNA: TGTGCCAGCAGCCAAGGCCCCGGGACAGGGTATGGCTACACCTTC; CDR3: CASSQGPGTGYGYTF
size: .; D: TRBD1; J: TRBJ2-3; V: TRBV6-1; DNA: TGTGCCAGCAGTGCCTTCGACAGGGCCGACCAGGGGCCTTTCACAGATACGCAGTATTTT; CDR3: CASSAFDRADQGPFTDTQYF
size: .; D: .; J: TRBJ2-7; V: TRBV30; DNA: TGTGCCTGGACTGGGGGGGCGTCCTACGAGCAGTACTTC; CDR3: CAWTGGASYEQYF
size: .; D: .; J: TRBJ2-1; V: TRBV11-2; DNA: TGTGCCAGCAGCCAGATTAGGGATGAGCAGTTCTTC; CDR3: CASSQIRDEQFF
size: .; D: TRBD1; J: TRBJ1-1; V: TRBV9; DNA: TGTGCCAGCAGCACGGGACAGGGGAGCACTGAAGCTTTCTTT; CDR3: CASSTGQGSTEAFF
size: .; D: .; J: TRBJ2-7; V: TRBV5-6; DNA: TGTGCCAGCAGCTTGGGCAGCTCCTACGAGCAGTACTTC; CDR3: CASSLGSSYEQYF
size: .; D: TRBD1; J: TRBJ2-3; V: TRBV28; DNA: TGTGCCAGCAGTTTATTCGGGACAGGGGAAGGGACAGATACGCAGTATTTT; CDR3: CASSLFGTGEGTDTQYF
size: .; D: TRBD1; J: TRBJ2-7; V: TRBV29-1; DNA: TGCAGCGCAAGGACAGGGGACTACGAGCAGTACTTC; CDR3: CSARTGDYEQYF
size: once; D: .; J: TRBJ2-1; V: TRBV29-1; DNA: TGCAGCGTTGTCCACAGGGACGGCAATGAGCAGTTCTTC; CDR3: CSVVHRDGNEQFF
size: .; D: .; J: TRBJ1-2; V: TRBV6-4; DNA: TGTGCCAGCAGTGAGTTCCCTCGCGATTTGTATGGCTACACCTTC; CDR3: CASSEFPRDLYGYTF